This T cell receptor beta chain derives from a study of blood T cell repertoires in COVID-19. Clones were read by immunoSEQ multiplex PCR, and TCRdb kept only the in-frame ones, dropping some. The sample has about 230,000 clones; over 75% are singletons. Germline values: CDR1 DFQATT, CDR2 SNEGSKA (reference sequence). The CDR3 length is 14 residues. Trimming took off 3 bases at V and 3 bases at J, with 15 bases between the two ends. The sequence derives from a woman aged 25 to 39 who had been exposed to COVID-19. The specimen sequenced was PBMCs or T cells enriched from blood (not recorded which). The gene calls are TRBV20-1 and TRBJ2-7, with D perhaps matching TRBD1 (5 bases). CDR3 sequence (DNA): TGCAGTGCTAGTTTGGGTTCCCAGGGCTACGAGCAGTACTTC. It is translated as CSASLGSQGYEQYF.